This T cell receptor beta chain originates from a study of control samples from healthy donors and cancer patients. Profiling relied on immunoSEQ multiplex PCR, and the TCRdb table lists in-frame clones only, not all of them. The sample has 90,000 to 150,000 clones, 89% seen once. The CDR3 contains 11 residues. Trimming pared 6 bases from V and 6 bases from J, leaving 5 bases between. The germline V gene encodes CDR1 SGHAT and CDR2 FQDESV (reference sequence). The rearrangement uses TRBV11-1 and TRBJ2-2; D call uncertain. Sequencing input: blood. The clonotype comes from a man aged 50 to 59 in good health. DNA of the CDR3: TGTGCCAGCAGTCCCCCCGGGGAGCTGTTTTTT. Translation: CASSPPGELFF.